These 8 T cell receptor beta chains originate from one sample sequenced in a study of T cells and copy number aberrations in small-cell lung cancer (dated by TCRdb to the early 2020s). The library was made by the immunoSEQ multiplex PCR assay. In TCRdb, the immuneACCESS table is reduced to in-frame sequences with V and J assigned. These tables do not hold every clone; where another copy was compared, an unresolved V gene accounts for under half, and the others remain unexplained. Recorded for this sample are roughly 1,200 clones; about 83% of them occurred a single time. Together, the top ten hold around 4.9% of the sample. The sample was tumor tissue. The receptors come from a woman aged 50 to 60 with small cell lung cancer.

The chain links TRBV5-6 to TRBJ1-1; D gene uncertain. The CDR3 contains 13 residues. Germline CDR1 reads SGHDT; CDR2 reads YYEEEE. The V end lost 1 base, the J end lost 12 bases, and 16 bases lay between the germline ends. The CDR3 sequence: CASSLSAMKKPFF. CDR3 DNA sequence: TGTGCCAGCAGCTTGTCAGCGATGAAGAAGCCTTTCTTT.

The genes are TRBV2 and TRBJ2-2; 8 bases agree with TRBD1. Germline CDR1 SNHLY, CDR2 FYNNEI. The CDR3 runs 15 residues. The trim removed 9 bases at V and 5 bases at J, leaving 11 bases unmatched. Written as DNA, the CDR3 is TGTGCCAGTAGATCAGACAGGGGAGAAACCGGGGAGCTGTTTTTT. Its translation: CASRSDRGETGELFF.

V gene TRBV25-1 combines with J gene TRBJ1-1, with no clear D. Looked up from germline, CDR1 is MGHDK and CDR2 is SYGVNS. This CDR3 is built from 11 residues. V dropped 7 bases and J dropped 3 bases, with 6 bases sitting between them. The CDR3 DNA reads as TGTGCCAGCAACGAGGACACTGAAGCTTTCTTT. This codes for CASNEDTEAFF.

This chain connects TRBV13 to TRBJ2-3, with TRBD2 matching over 11 bases. The CDR3 contains 19 residues. V lost 4 bases and J lost 2; bases outside the gene matches: 14. Germline V gene sequence: CDR1 PRHDT, CDR2 FYEKMQ (reference sequence). The CDR3 spells CASSSQLAGGTVYTDTQYF. The CDR3 region has the DNA TGTGCCAGCAGCTCCCAATTAGCGGGAGGGACAGTATACACAGATACGCAGTATTTT.

The V gene is TRBV2, the J gene TRBJ1-3; no reliable D call. CDR3 length: 16 residues. The germline V gene has CDR1 SNHLY and CDR2 FYNNEI. The V and J ends lost 1 base and 1 base respectively, with 11 bases between them. The CDR3: CASSEGRGGSGNTIYF. CDR3 nucleotides: TGTGCCAGCAGTGAAGGTCGTGGAGGGTCTGGAAACACCATATATTTT.

The chain couples TRBV19 to TRBJ2-1; 7 bases fit TRBD2. Germline lookup yields CDR1 LNHDA and CDR2 SQIVND (reference sequence). The CDR3 has 16 residues. V shed 3 bases, J shed 2 bases, and the junction held 7 bases outside the gene matches. The CDR3 sequence is CASSIGGVGAYNEQFF. The CDR3 DNA reads as TGTGCCAGTAGTATTGGGGGGGTGGGAGCCTACAATGAGCAGTTCTTC.

V gene TRBV5-1 combines with J gene TRBJ1-3; D is unclear. Germline-derived CDR1 and CDR2 are SGHRS and YFSETQ. V dropped 4 bases and J dropped 4 bases, with 12 bases sitting between them. This CDR3 has 14 amino acids. The CDR3 bases are TGCGCCAGCAGCCTGGACCCGGGAGGAAACACCATATATTTT. Its translation: CASSLDPGGNTIYF. The whole variable domain, filled in from reference TRBV5-1 and TRBJ1-3, reads KAGVTQTPRYLIKTRGQQVTLSCSPISGHRSVSWYQQTPGQGLQFLFEYFSETQRNKGNFPGRFSGRQFSNSRSEMNVSTLELGDSALYLCASSLDPGGNTIYFGEGSWLTVV.

As concerns this clone: The sample contains more than one DNA sequence encoding this CDR3. The chain carries TRBV5-6 and TRBJ1-1, with D possibly matching TRBD1 (6 bases). Germline CDR1 and CDR2: SGHDT and YYEEEE. Trimming shortened V by 5 bases and J by 0 bases, and 17 bases separated the two germline ends. The CDR3 sequence is 16 residues long. CDR3 sequence (DNA): TGTGCCAGCAGAACGGGGATGACAGGTATGAACACTGAAGCTTTCTTT. This translates into CASRTGMTGMNTEAFF.